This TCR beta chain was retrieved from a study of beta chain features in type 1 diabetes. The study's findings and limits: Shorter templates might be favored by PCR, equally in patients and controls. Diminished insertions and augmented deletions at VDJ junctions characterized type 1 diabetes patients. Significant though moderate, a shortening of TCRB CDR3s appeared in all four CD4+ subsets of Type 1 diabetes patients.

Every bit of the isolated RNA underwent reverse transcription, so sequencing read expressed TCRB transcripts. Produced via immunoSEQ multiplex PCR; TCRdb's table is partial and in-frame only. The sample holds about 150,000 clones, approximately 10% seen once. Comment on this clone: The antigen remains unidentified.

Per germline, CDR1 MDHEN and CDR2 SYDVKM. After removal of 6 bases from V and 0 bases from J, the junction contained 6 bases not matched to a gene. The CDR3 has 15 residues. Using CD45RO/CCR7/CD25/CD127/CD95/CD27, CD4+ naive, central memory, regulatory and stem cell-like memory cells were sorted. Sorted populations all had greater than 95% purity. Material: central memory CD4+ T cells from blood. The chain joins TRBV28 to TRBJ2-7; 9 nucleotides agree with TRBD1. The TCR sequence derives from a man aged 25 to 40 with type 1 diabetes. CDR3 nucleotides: TGTGCCAGCAGAACAGGGGGCGCGGACTCCTACGAGCAGTACTTC. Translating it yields CASRTGGADSYEQYF.